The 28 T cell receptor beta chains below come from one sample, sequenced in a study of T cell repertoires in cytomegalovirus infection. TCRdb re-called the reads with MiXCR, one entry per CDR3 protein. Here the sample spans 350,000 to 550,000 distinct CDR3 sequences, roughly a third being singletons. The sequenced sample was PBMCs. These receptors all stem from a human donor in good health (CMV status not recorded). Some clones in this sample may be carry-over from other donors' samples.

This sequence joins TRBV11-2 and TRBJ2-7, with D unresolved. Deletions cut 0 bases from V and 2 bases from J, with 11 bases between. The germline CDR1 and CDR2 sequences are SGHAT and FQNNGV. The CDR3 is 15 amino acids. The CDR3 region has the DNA TGTGCCAGCAGCTTAGAGTTCAGCGATACCTACGAGCAGTACTTC. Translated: CASSLEFSDTYEQYF.

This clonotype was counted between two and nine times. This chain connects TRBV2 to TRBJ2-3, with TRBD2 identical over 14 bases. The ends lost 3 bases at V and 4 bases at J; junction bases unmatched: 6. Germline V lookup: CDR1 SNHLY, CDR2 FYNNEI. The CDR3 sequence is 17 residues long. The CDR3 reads CASSDPGLAGVADTQYF. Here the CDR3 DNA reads TGTGCCAGCAGTGATCCGGGACTAGCGGGGGTCGCAGATACGCAGTATTTT.

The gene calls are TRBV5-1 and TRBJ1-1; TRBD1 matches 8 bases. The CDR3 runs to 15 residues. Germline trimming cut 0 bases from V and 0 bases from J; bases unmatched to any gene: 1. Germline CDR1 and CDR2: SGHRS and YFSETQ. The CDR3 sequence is CASSLGDRMNTEAFF. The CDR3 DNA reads TGCGCCAGCAGCTTGGGGGACAGGATGAACACTGAAGCTTTCTTT.

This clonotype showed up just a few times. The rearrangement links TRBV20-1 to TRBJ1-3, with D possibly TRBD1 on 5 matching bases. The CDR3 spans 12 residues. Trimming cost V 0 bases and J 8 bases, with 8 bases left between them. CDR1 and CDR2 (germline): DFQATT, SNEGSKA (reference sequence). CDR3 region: CSARDWGDTIYF. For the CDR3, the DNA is TGCAGTGCTAGAGATTGGGGGGACACCATATATTTT.

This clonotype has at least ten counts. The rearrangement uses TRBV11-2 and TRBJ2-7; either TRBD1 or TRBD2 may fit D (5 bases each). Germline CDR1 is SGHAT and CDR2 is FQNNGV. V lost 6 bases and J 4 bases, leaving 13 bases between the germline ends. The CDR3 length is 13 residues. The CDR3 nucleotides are TGTGCCAGCAGTACCGGGGCGGGTTACGAGCAGTACTTC. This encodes CASSTGAGYEQYF. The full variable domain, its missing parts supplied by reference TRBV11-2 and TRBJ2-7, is EAGVAQSPRYKIIEKRQSVAFWCNPISGHATLYWYQQILGQGPKLLIQFQNNGVVDDSQLPKDRFSAERLKGVDSTLKIQPAKLEDSAVYLCASSTGAGYEQYFGPGTRLTVT.

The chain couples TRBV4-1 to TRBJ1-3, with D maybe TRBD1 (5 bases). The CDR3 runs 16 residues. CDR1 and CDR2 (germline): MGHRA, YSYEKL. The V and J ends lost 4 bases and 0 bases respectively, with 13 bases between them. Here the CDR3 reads CASSLGDGSSGNTIYF. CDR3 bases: TGCGCCAGCAGCCTCGGGGACGGATCCTCTGGAAACACCATATATTTT.

The CDR3 bases are TGTGCCAGCAGTGCGCAGCGGGGGGGTTACAATGAGCAGTTCTTC. This encodes CASSAQRGGYNEQFF. This chain links TRBV2 with TRBJ2-1; 10 bases are shared with TRBD2. This CDR3 contains 15 residues. J lost 4 bases, V lost 4 bases, and 4 bases had no gene match. Germline loops: CDR1 SNHLY, CDR2 FYNNEI.

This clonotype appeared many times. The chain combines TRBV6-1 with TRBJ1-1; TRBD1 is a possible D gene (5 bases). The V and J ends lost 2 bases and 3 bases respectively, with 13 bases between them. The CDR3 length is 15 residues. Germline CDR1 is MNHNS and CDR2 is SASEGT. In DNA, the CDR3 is TGTGCCAGCAGTGAATCGGCAGGGCAGTACACTGAAGCTTTCTTT. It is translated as CASSESAGQYTEAFF.

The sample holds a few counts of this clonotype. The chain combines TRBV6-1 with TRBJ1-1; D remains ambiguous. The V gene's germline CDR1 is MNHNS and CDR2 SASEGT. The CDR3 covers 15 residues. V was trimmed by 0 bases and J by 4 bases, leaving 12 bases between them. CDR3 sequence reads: CASSEALRRATEAFF. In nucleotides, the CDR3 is TGTGCCAGCAGTGAAGCGCTACGCAGAGCCACTGAAGCTTTCTTT.

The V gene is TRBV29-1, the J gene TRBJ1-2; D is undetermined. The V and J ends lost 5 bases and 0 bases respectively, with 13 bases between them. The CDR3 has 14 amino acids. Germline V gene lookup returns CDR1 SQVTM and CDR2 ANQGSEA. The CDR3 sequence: CSVSRVLANYGYTF. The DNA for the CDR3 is TGCAGCGTTTCAAGGGTTTTAGCTAACTATGGCTACACCTTC.

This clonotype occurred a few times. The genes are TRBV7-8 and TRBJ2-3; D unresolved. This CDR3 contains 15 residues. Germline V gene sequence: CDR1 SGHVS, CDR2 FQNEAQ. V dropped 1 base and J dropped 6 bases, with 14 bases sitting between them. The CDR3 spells CASSLGPRGQDTQYF. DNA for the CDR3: TGTGCCAGCAGCTTAGGCCCCCGAGGCCAGGATACGCAGTATTTT.

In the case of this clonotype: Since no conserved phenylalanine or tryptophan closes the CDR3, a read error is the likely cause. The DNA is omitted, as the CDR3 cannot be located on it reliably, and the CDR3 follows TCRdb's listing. This CDR3 is CASSLVAREQFV. V is TRBV7-8 and J is TRBJ2-1; TRBD2 is the table's D call, not checked against the DNA. The CDR3 length equals 12 residues, ends included. CDR1 SGHVS and CDR2 FQNEAQ come from the germline V gene.

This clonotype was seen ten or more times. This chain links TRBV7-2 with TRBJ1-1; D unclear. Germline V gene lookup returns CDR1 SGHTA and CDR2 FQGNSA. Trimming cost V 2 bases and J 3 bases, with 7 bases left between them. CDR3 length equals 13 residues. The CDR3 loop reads CASSLIKDTEAFF. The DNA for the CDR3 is TGTGCCAGCAGCTTAATTAAGGACACTGAAGCTTTCTTT.

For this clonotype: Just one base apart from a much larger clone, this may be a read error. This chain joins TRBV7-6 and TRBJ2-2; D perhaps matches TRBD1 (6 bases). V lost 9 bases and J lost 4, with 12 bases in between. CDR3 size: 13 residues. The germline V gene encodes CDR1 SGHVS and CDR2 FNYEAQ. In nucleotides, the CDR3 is TGTGCCAGGGACAGTTCGACCACCGGGGAGCTGTTTTTT. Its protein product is CARDSSTTGELFF.

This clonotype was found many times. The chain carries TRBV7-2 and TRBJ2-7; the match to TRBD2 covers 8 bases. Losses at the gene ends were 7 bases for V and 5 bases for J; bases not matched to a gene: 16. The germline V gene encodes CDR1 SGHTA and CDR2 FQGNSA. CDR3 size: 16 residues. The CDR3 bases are TGTGCCAGCAACCTACGGGGGGGCCTAGTGTCGAACGAGCAGTACTTC. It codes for CASNLRGGLVSNEQYF. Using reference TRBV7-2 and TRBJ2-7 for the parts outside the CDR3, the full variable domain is GAGVSQSPSNKVTEKGKDVELRCDPISGHTALYWYRQSLGQGLEFLIYFQGNSAPDKSGLPSDRFSAERTGGSVSTLTIQRTQQEDSAVYLCASNLRGGLVSNEQYFGPGTRLTVT.

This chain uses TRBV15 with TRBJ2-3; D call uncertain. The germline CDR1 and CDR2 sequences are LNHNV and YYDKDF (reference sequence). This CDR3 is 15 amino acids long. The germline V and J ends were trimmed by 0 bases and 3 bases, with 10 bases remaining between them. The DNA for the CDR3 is TGTGCCACCAGCAGAGAAAGTAGAAGGACAGATACGCAGTATTTT. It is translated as CATSRESRRTDTQYF.

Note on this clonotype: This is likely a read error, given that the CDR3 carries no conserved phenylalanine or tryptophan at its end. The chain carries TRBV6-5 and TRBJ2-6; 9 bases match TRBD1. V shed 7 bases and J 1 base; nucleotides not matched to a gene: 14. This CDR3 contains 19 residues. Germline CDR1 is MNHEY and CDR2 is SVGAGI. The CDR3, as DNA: TGTGCCAGCACCCTGGGAGGACGGGACAGGGTGTCTGGGGCCAACGTCCTGACTTTA. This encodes CASTLGGRDRVSGANVLTL.

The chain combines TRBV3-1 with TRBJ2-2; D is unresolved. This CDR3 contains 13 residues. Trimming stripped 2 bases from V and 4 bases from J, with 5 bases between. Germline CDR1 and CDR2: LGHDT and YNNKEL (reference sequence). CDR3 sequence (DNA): TGTGCCAGCAGCCAATTGGGCACCGGGGAGCTGTTTTTT. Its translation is CASSQLGTGELFF.

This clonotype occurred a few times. The CDR3 loop reads CASSPGTGSNGELFF. The CDR3 DNA is TGCGCCAGCAGTCCCGGGACAGGGAGTAACGGGGAGCTGTTTTTT. V is TRBV4-3 and J is TRBJ2-2; 9 nucleotides match TRBD1. Germline CDR1 and CDR2: LGHNA and YSLEER. V shed 6 bases and J 7 bases; nucleotides not matched to a gene: 9. The CDR3 spans 15 residues.

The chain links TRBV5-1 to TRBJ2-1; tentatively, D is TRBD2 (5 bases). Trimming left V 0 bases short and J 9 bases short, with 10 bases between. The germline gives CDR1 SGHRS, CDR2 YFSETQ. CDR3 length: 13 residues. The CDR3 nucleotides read TGCGCCAGCAGCTTGGATCTAGCTAGTGAGCAGTTCTTC. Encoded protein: CASSLDLASEQFF.

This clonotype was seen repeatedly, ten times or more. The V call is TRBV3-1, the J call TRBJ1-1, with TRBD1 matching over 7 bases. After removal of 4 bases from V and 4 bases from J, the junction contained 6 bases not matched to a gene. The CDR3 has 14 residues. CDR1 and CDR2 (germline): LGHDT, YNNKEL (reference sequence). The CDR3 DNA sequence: TGTGCCAGCAGCCCGACGACAGGGAGCACTGAAGCTTTCTTT. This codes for CASSPTTGSTEAFF.

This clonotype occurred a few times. As DNA, the CDR3 is TGTGCCAGCAGGCCTGGACTAGCGGAATACACAGATACGCAGTATTTT. Its translation is CASRPGLAEYTDTQYF. This chain joins TRBV6-2 or TRBV6-3 and TRBJ2-3, with 10 bases aligning to TRBD2. V lost 6 bases and J lost 2; bases outside the gene matches: 8. The CDR3 covers 16 residues. Germline V gives CDR1 MNHEY, CDR2 SVGEGT.

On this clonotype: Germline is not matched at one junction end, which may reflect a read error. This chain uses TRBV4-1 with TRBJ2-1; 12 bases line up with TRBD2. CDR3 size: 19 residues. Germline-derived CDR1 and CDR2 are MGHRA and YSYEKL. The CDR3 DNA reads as TGTGCCAGCAGCCACGTACGGACTAGCGGGGCCGGCTCCTACAAGGAGCAGTTATTC. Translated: CASSHVRTSGAGSYKEQLF.

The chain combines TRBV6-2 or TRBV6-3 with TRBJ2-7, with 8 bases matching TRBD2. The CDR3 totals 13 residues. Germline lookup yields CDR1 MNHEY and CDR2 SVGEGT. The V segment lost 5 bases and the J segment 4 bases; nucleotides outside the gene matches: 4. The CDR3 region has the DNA TGTGCCAGCAGTCGGGGGGGGCGTTACGAGCAGTACTTC. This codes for CASSRGGRYEQYF.

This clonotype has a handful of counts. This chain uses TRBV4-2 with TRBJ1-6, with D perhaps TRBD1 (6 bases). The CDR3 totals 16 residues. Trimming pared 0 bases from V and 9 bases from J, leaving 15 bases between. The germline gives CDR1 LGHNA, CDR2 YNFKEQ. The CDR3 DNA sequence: TGTGCCAGCAGCCAAGATGGTGGGGGCGCCTCTTCACCCCTCCACTTT. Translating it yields CASSQDGGGASSPLHF.

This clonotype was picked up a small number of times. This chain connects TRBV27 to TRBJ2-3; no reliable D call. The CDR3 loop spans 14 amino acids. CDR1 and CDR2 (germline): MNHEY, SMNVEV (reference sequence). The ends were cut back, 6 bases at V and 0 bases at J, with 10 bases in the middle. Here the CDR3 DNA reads TGTGCCAGCAGCTCGGCCCCAAGCACAGATACGCAGTATTTT. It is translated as CASSSAPSTDTQYF.

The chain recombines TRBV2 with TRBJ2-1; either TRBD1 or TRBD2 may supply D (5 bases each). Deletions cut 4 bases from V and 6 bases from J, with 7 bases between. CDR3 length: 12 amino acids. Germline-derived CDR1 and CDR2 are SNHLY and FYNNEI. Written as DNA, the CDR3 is TGTGCCAGCAGTGTGGGACCCAATGAGCAGTTCTTC. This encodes CASSVGPNEQFF.

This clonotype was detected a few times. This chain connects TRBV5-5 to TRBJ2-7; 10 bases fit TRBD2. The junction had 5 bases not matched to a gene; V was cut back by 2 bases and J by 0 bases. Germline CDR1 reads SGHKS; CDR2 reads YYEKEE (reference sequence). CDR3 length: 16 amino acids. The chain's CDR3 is CASSFASGGISYEQYF. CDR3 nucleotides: TGTGCCAGCAGCTTCGCTAGCGGGGGAATCTCCTACGAGCAGTACTTC.